The source of this T cell receptor (beta chain) is a study of early T cells in non-severe SARS-CoV-2 infection. Each single cDNA molecule received a unique molecular identifier. TCRdb recomputed calls from the 5' RACE reads with MiXCR, one row per CDR3 protein. The table shows tens of thousands of distinct CDR3 sequences, with 15% to 17% occurring only once. CDR1 and CDR2 from the germline V gene are SGHNT and YYREEE (reference sequence). There are 14 residues in the CDR3. Between the trimmed V and J ends, which lost 1 base and 2 bases, there was a span of 9 bases. This clonotype was detected once. This chain joins TRBV5-4 and TRBJ2-5; D is undetermined. Material: whole blood. This sequence was found in an adult who was a healthcare worker with PCR-confirmed SARS-CoV-2 infection or an uninfected control (not recorded which). In nucleotides, the CDR3 is TGTGCCAGCAGCTTGAGGGCCGAGCAAGAGACCCAGTACTTC. Encoded protein: CASSLRAEQETQYF. Combining the CDR3 with reference TRBV5-4 and TRBJ2-5 gives the whole variable domain ETGVTQSPTHLIKTRGQQVTLRCSSQSGHNTVSWYQQALGQGPQFIFQYYREEENGRGNFPPRFSGLQFPNYSSELNVNALELDDSALYLCASSLRAEQETQYFGPGTRLLVL.